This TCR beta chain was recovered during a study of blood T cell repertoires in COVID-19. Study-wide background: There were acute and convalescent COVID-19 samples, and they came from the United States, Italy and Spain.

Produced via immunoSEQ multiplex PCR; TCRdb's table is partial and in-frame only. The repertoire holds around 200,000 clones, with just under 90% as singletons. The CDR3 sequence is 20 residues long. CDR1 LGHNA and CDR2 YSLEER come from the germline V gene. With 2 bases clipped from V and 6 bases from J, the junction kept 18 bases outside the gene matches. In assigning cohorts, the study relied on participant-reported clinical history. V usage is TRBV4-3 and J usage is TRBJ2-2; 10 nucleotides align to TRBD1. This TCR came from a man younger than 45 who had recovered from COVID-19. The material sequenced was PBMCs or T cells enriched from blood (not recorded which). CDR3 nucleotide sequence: TGCGCCAGCAGCCAATTTAAACGACAGGGGGCGGCCACAGGTCCCGGGGAGCTGTTTTTT. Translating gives CASSQFKRQGAATGPGELFF.